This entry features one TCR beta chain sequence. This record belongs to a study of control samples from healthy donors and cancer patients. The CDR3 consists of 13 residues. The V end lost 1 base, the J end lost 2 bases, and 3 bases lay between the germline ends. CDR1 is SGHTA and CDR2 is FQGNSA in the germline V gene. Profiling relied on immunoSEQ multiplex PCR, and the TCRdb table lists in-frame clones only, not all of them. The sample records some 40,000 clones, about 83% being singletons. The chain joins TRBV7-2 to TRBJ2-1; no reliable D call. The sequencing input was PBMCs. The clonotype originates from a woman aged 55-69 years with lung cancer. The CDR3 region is CASSLGTYNEQFF. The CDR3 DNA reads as TGTGCCAGCAGCTTAGGCACCTACAATGAGCAGTTCTTC.